This paragraph reports one T cell receptor (beta chain). Trimming took 4 bases from V and 6 from J; bases not matched to a gene: 8. CDR1 LNHDA and CDR2 SQIVND come from the germline V gene (reference sequence). There are 15 residues in the CDR3. The source of the sample is a study of blood T cell repertoires in COVID-19. Study details: Donors in the United States, Italy and Spain gave samples during acute or convalescent COVID-19. From T cells, B-cell-depleted T cells, or PBMCs came the material, which was cDNA or gDNA.

Original processing notes: Amplification of reference gene primers was used by the study to estimate nucleated cell counts. TCRdb's copy holds only in-frame clones and misses some; the assay was immunoSEQ multiplex PCR. That table supplies the V and J calls and clone size; D and trimming were determined from the DNA. The table has roughly 150,000 clones, 89% seen once. V gene TRBV19 combines with J gene TRBJ1-4; 7 positions match TRBD1. Sequenced input: peripheral blood. The clonotype originates from a man between 60 and 75 years old with acute or convalescent COVID-19. The CDR3 here is CASSKLQGMDEKLFF. CDR3 DNA: TGTGCCAGTAGTAAATTACAGGGGATGGATGAAAAACTGTTTTTT.